The clone carrying this T cell receptor (beta chain) has only a few counts. In building TCR beta libraries, iRepertoire HTBI primers were used together with Arm-PCR of CDR3 regions. MiXCR, applied by TCRdb to the multiplex PCR reads, yields one record per CDR3 protein. This repertoire shows a few hundred thousand distinct CDR3 sequences, around a fifth found once; its top ten account for just over 55%. This sample is drawn from a study of regulatory T cells in long-lasting Graves disease. The time point was: persistent/refractory GD, antithyroid drugs over 5 years with positive TRAb. With RNA extracted from PBMCs as input, the TCR library was made. Roughly 10 milliliters of peripheral blood were taken and placed in EDTA tubes. CDR3 length equals 17 residues. With V trimmed by 0 bases and J by 2 bases, 3 bases remained unmatched. Germline V gene sequence: CDR1 LGHDT, CDR2 YNNKEL (reference sequence).

This receptor was identified in a female donor with Graves disease. Source: peripheral blood mononuclear cells (PBMCs), taken when the disease was refractory, from a patient treated with antithyroid drugs. The chain couples TRBV3-1 to TRBJ2-2, with TRBD1 matching over 10 bases. CDR3 sequence (DNA): TGTGCCAGCAGCCAAGAAAGGACAGGGGGAAACACCGGGGAGCTGTTTTTT. Protein product: CASSQERTGGNTGELFF.